Listed below are T cell receptor beta chains from one sample, sequenced in a study of PD-1 and CTLA-4 blockade in melanoma. Assay: immunoSEQ multiplex PCR; the TCRdb copy retains only in-frame clones and omits some. The sample yields approximately 33,000 clones, 91% seen once. The sequencing here drew on CD8+ T cells from peripheral blood, taken from a patient given anti-PD-1 treatment. All receptors derive from a human donor with melanoma. Each CDR3 is given with its conserved first and last residue. D genes are given only for firm matches. Clone size appears in some rows only: once, few, many, or a class for an expanded clone.

J gene,clone size,D gene,V gene,CDR3 protein,CDR3 DNA
TRBJ2-1,few,NA,TRBV19,CASSMMDGGYNEQFF,TGTGCCAGTAGTATGATGGATGGGGGGTACAATGAGCAGTTCTTC
TRBJ1-2,NA,TRBD1,TRBV4-1,CASSQDSSGQGEDGYTF,TGCGCCAGCAGCCAAGATTCCTCCGGACAGGGTGAGGATGGCTACACCTTC
TRBJ2-3,NA,TRBD2,TRBV5-1,CASSPPGLAGHQDTQYF,TGCGCCAGCAGCCCCCCGGGACTAGCGGGACATCAAGATACGCAGTATTTT
TRBJ1-5,NA,NA,TRBV5-6,CASSLALGNQPQHF,TGTGCCAGCAGCTTGGCCCTGGGCAATCAGCCCCAGCATTTT
TRBJ2-2,NA,NA,TRBV27,CASSLGVRTNTGELFF,TGTGCCAGCAGTTTAGGGGTAAGGACGAACACCGGGGAGCTGTTTTTT
TRBJ2-1,NA,NA,TRBV19,CASSISAMSSYNEQFF,TGTGCCAGTAGTATAAGCGCGATGAGCTCCTACAATGAGCAGTTCTTC
TRBJ1-2,NA,NA,TRBV10-3,CAIMEDRHYGYTF,TGTGCCATCATGGAAGACAGGCACTATGGCTACACCTTC
TRBJ2-3,NA,TRBD2,TRBV25-1,CASSARTSGNTDTQYF,TGTGCCAGCAGTGCTCGTACTAGCGGGAACACAGATACGCAGTATTTT
TRBJ1-1,NA,NA,TRBV4-2,CASSQDGGPMNTEAFF,TGTGCCAGCAGCCAAGATGGCGGACCCATGAACACTGAAGCTTTCTTT
TRBJ1-6,NA,NA,TRBV27,CASSLSYNSPLHF,TGTGCCAGCAGCCTCTCCTATAATTCACCCCTCCACTTT
TRBJ1-1,once,NA,TRBV6-6,CASSYSDSEAFF,TGTGCCAGCAGTTACTCGGACAGTGAAGCTTTCTTT
TRBJ2-1,NA,TRBD2,TRBV27,CASAGTSVHNEQFF,TGTGCCAGCGCCGGGACTAGCGTTCACAATGAGCAGTTCTTC
TRBJ2-5,NA,TRBD2,TRBV14,CASSQEGGGASETQYF,TGTGCCAGCAGCCAAGAAGGCGGGGGGGCCTCAGAGACCCAGTACTTC
TRBJ2-1,NA,TRBD2,TRBV7-9,CASSLTSGSGWEQFF,TGTGCCAGCAGCCTGACTAGCGGGAGTGGATGGGAGCAGTTCTTC
TRBJ2-7,once,NA,TRBV5-4,CASSWGTGSEQYF,TGTGCCAGCAGCTGGGGAACAGGGAGCGAGCAGTACTTC
TRBJ2-1,NA,NA,TRBV13,CASSSGTSADEQFF,TGTGCCAGCAGCTCCGGGACGTCGGCGGATGAGCAGTTCTTC
TRBJ2-1,NA,TRBD2,TRBV9,CASSGHSGSSYNEQFF,TGTGCCAGCAGCGGGCATAGCGGGAGCTCCTACAATGAGCAGTTCTTC
TRBJ2-7,NA,NA,TRBV2,CASEGLEGHEQYF,TGTGCCAGCGAAGGACTGGAAGGCCACGAGCAGTACTTC